This T cell receptor (beta chain) stems from a study of blood T cell repertoires in COVID-19. The wider study: COVID-19 samples collected from the United States, Italy and Spain covered acute and convalescent phases. T cells, B-cell-depleted T cells, or PBMCs supplied cDNA or gDNA.

This CDR3 spans 19 amino acids. CDR1 MNHNY and CDR2 SVGAGI come from the germline V gene (reference sequence). Trimming removed 5 bases at V and 0 bases at J, with 23 bases between. Original processing methods: Reference gene primer amplification gave estimated nucleated cell counts. TCRdb keeps only in-frame clones here, not all; method: immunoSEQ multiplex PCR. D and trimming were read from the DNA, whereas the V and J calls and clone size are those reported in that table. Here the sample spans 250,000 to 400,000 clones, about 91% being singletons. The Seattle site enrolled patients during active infection and followed them longitudinally.

Sample: peripheral blood. This rearrangement joins TRBV6-6 to TRBJ1-5, with TRBD1 as a possible D gene (6 bases). This TCR was recovered from a woman under 40 with COVID-19, enrolled during active disease. CDR3 bases: TGTGCCAGCAGTCCGGCCCGACGGGGGGCCGGTTATAGCAATCAGCCCCAGCATTTT. Protein product: CASSPARRGAGYSNQPQHF.